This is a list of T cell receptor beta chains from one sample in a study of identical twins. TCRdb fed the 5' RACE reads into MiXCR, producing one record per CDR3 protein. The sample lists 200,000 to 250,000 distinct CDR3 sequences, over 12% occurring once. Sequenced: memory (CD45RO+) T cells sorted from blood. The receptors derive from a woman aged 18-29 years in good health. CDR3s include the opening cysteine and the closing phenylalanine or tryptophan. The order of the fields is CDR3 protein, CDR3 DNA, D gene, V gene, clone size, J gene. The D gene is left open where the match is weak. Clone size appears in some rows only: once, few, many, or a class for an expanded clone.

CDR3: CASSPWGQGNSEQYF
DNA: TGTGCCAGCAGCCCATGGGGACAGGGTAATTCCGAGCAGTACTTC
D: TRBD1
V: TRBV12-3/TRBV12-4
size: .
J: TRBJ2-7

CDR3: CASSFGIHNEQFF
DNA: TGCGCCAGCAGCTTTGGGATCCACAATGAGCAGTTCTTC
D: .
V: TRBV5-1
size: few
J: TRBJ2-1

CDR3: CASSPAGLDTDTQYF
DNA: TGTGCCAGCTCACCAGCTGGACTGGACACAGATACGCAGTATTTT
D: .
V: TRBV18
size: few
J: TRBJ2-3

CDR3: CAILTGISTDTQYF
DNA: TGTGCCATCTTGACGGGTATTAGCACAGATACGCAGTATTTT
D: .
V: TRBV2
size: few
J: TRBJ2-3

CDR3: CSARILKSPSTDTQYF
DNA: TGCAGTGCTCGGATTTTGAAGAGCCCCAGCACAGATACGCAGTATTTT
D: .
V: TRBV20-1
size: many
J: TRBJ2-3

CDR3: CSASGRFQETQYF
DNA: TGCAGTGCCTCGGGACGGTTCCAAGAGACCCAGTACTTC
D: .
V: TRBV20-1
size: .
J: TRBJ2-5

CDR3: CASSAQGFSEQFF
DNA: TGTGCCAGCAGTGCTCAGGGATTTAGTGAGCAGTTCTTC
D: .
V: TRBV27
size: few
J: TRBJ2-1

CDR3: CSSSPRTGVTQYF
DNA: TGTTCCAGCAGCCCCCGGACGGGGGTGACCCAGTACTTC
D: .
V: TRBV7-8
size: .
J: TRBJ2-5

CDR3: CAITRDSTYNEQFF
DNA: TGTGCCATCACTCGCGACAGTACCTACAATGAGCAGTTCTTC
D: .
V: TRBV10-3
size: .
J: TRBJ2-1

CDR3: CASSLSGRADNEQFF
DNA: TGTGCCAGCAGTTTGAGCGGGAGGGCCGACAATGAGCAGTTCTTC
D: TRBD2
V: TRBV12-3/TRBV12-4
size: .
J: TRBJ2-1

CDR3: CASSRTSGDAGELFF
DNA: TGTGCCAGCAGTCGGACTAGCGGGGATGCCGGGGAGCTGTTTTTT
D: TRBD2
V: TRBV6-1
size: .
J: TRBJ2-2

CDR3: CATTGRGTEAFF
DNA: TGTGCCACCACCGGCAGGGGCACTGAAGCTTTCTTT
D: .
V: TRBV6-5
size: .
J: TRBJ1-1

CDR3: CASSLQRHRPGNRAEAFF
DNA: TGTGCCAGCAGTTTACAGAGACACCGACCTGGTAATCGCGCTGAAGCTTTCTTT
D: .
V: TRBV27
size: few
J: TRBJ1-1

CDR3: CASSLVGLGGPGTDTQYF
DNA: TGTGCCAGCAGCTTAGTAGGGTTGGGGGGCCCCGGCACAGATACGCAGTATTTT
D: .
V: TRBV11-2
size: .
J: TRBJ2-3

CDR3: CASSESRFDRVDGYTF
DNA: TGTGCCAGCAGCGAATCGCGCTTTGACAGGGTGGATGGCTACACCTTC
D: TRBD1
V: TRBV27
size: many
J: TRBJ1-2

CDR3: CASSLLHYEQYF
DNA: TGTGCCAGCAGCTTGTTACACTACGAGCAGTACTTC
D: .
V: TRBV7-9
size: .
J: TRBJ2-7

CDR3: CASSLDRGLGYNEQFF
DNA: TGTGCCAGCAGCTTGGATCGGGGGCTCGGCTACAATGAGCAGTTCTTC
D: .
V: TRBV5-6
size: few
J: TRBJ2-1

CDR3: CASSYGLTTDTQYF
DNA: TGCGCCAGCAGCTACGGACTCACCACAGATACGCAGTATTTT
D: .
V: TRBV5-1
size: many
J: TRBJ2-3

CDR3: CASSGSSKNIQYF
DNA: TGTGCCAGCTCAGGGAGCTCCAAAAACATTCAGTACTTC
D: .
V: TRBV5-4
size: .
J: TRBJ2-4

CDR3: CATSRDIGNTIYF
DNA: TGTGCCACCAGCAGAGATATCGGGAACACCATATATTTT
D: .
V: TRBV15
size: few
J: TRBJ1-3

CDR3: CSAKGRGSNQPQHF
DNA: TGCAGTGCTAAGGGTCGGGGCTCCAATCAGCCCCAGCATTTT
D: .
V: TRBV20-1
size: few
J: TRBJ1-5

CDR3: CASSLTVVGSPLHF
DNA: TGTGCCAGCAGTTTAACGGTAGTGGGATCACCCCTCCACTTT
D: .
V: TRBV12-3/TRBV12-4
size: .
J: TRBJ1-6

CDR3: CASSQDWRGTNTEAFF
DNA: TGTGCCAGCAGCCAAGATTGGCGGGGAACGAACACTGAAGCTTTCTTT
D: .
V: TRBV14
size: .
J: TRBJ1-1

CDR3: CASSQRSAPGLAGGPRPQYF
DNA: TGTGCCAGCAGCCAAAGGTCAGCTCCGGGACTAGCGGGAGGGCCCAGGCCGCAGTATTTT
D: TRBD2
V: TRBV3-1
size: few
J: TRBJ2-3

CDR3: CASSIIWGGANVLTF
DNA: TGTGCCAGTAGTATAATCTGGGGTGGGGCCAACGTCCTGACTTTC
D: .
V: TRBV19
size: .
J: TRBJ2-6

CDR3: CASSRSGTGALYEQYF
DNA: TGTGCCAGCAGTCGATCCGGGACAGGGGCCCTCTACGAGCAGTACTTC
D: TRBD1
V: TRBV3-1
size: few
J: TRBJ2-7

CDR3: CASSYPTSGTYEQYF
DNA: TGTGCCAGCAGTTATCCGACTAGCGGGACCTACGAGCAGTACTTC
D: TRBD2
V: TRBV7-2
size: few
J: TRBJ2-7

CDR3: CASTKTGGANTGELFF
DNA: TGTGCCAGCACCAAGACAGGGGGCGCGAACACCGGGGAGCTGTTTTTT
D: TRBD1
V: TRBV7-2
size: few
J: TRBJ2-2

CDR3: CASDRGYGNTF
DNA: TGTGCCAGCGACAGGGGTTATGGCAACACCTTC
D: TRBD1
V: TRBV28
size: .
J: TRBJ1-2

CDR3: CASRQIDADTQYF
DNA: TGCGCCAGTCGACAGATAGATGCAGATACGCAGTATTTT
D: .
V: TRBV5-1
size: .
J: TRBJ2-3

CDR3: CATSRDPRRTGYNSPLHF
DNA: TGTGCCACCAGCAGAGATCCCCGGCGGACGGGGTATAATTCACCCCTCCACTTT
D: .
V: TRBV15
size: few
J: TRBJ1-6

CDR3: CASSVNAPPNEKLFF
DNA: TGTGCCAGCAGCGTCAATGCCCCTCCGAATGAAAAACTGTTTTTT
D: .
V: TRBV9
size: few
J: TRBJ1-4

CDR3: CSVEDPVGETQYF
DNA: TGCAGCGTTGAAGATCCGGTCGGAGAGACCCAGTACTTC
D: .
V: TRBV29-1
size: few
J: TRBJ2-5

CDR3: CSVTGQSSYEQYF
DNA: TGCAGTGTGACGGGACAGTCATCCTACGAGCAGTACTTC
D: TRBD1
V: TRBV20-1
size: many
J: TRBJ2-7

CDR3: CASSPRGYSNQPQHF
DNA: TGTGCCAGCAGTCCTCGAGGTTATAGCAATCAGCCCCAGCATTTT
D: .
V: TRBV12-3/TRBV12-4
size: many
J: TRBJ1-5

CDR3: CASSPFGATGELFF
DNA: TGTGCCAGCAGCCCCTTTGGGGCCACCGGGGAGCTGTTTTTT
D: .
V: TRBV7-2
size: few
J: TRBJ2-2

CDR3: CASSTGGRGNEQFF
DNA: TGTGCCAGCAGTACAGGGGGTCGGGGCAATGAGCAGTTCTTC
D: TRBD1
V: TRBV3-1
size: many
J: TRBJ2-1

CDR3: CASSQDWNNSPLHF
DNA: TGTGCCAGCAGCCAAGATTGGAACAATTCACCCCTCCACTTT
D: .
V: TRBV14
size: few
J: TRBJ1-6

CDR3: CASSYSSGTSRAYEQYF
DNA: TGTGCCAGCAGTTACTCGTCAGGGACTAGCAGGGCCTACGAGCAGTACTTC
D: TRBD2
V: TRBV6-5
size: few
J: TRBJ2-7

CDR3: CASSPGGGEPQHF
DNA: TGTGCCAGCAGCCCGGGGGGCGGAGAGCCCCAGCATTTT
D: .
V: TRBV7-9
size: medium-sized
J: TRBJ1-5

CDR3: CASSRVSRQPQHF
DNA: TGTGCCAGCAGCCGGGTCTCACGCCAGCCCCAGCATTTT
D: .
V: TRBV6-1
size: .
J: TRBJ1-5

CDR3: CASSQRGGDDDYGYTF
DNA: TGTGCCAGCAGCCAGCGCGGCGGGGACGATGATTATGGCTACACCTTC
D: .
V: TRBV3-1
size: .
J: TRBJ1-2

CDR3: CAISESGLAQNEQFF
DNA: TGTGCCATCAGTGAGTCGGGACTAGCCCAGAATGAGCAGTTCTTC
D: TRBD2
V: TRBV10-3
size: few
J: TRBJ2-1

CDR3: CASSPWKGANEKLFF
DNA: TGTGCCAGCAGCCCCTGGAAGGGGGCTAATGAAAAACTGTTTTTT
D: .
V: TRBV9
size: many
J: TRBJ1-4